Below, 26 T cell receptor beta chains from the same sample are listed, as sequenced in a study of cytomegalovirus exposure and HLA in healthy donors. PCR used 60 Vbeta primers and 13 Jbeta primers. Here immunoSEQ multiplex PCR was the method, and the copy in TCRdb shows in-frame clones only, minus some. This table has around 100,000 clones, around 76% appearing once. Sequenced sample: PBMCs. These receptors were obtained from a woman aged 55-69 years in good health and CMV-seropositive.

CDR3 amino acids: CASSPPNGRGRDTQYF. DNA for the CDR3: TGTGCCAGCTCACCACCTAACGGGAGGGGTCGAGATACGCAGTATTTT. This chain links TRBV18 with TRBJ2-3; 8 nucleotides match TRBD2. The CDR3 consists of 16 residues. Germline V gene lookup returns CDR1 KGHSH and CDR2 LQKENI. V gave up 0 bases and J gave up 5 bases; unmatched junction bases: 7.

This clone has a handful of counts. The gene calls are TRBV5-4 and TRBJ2-7, with D perhaps matching TRBD2 (5 bases). The CDR3 is 14 residues long. Germline assignment: CDR1 SGHNT and CDR2 YYREEE (reference sequence). Trimming shortened V by 4 bases and J by 3 bases, and 14 bases separated the two germline ends. The CDR3 region has the DNA TGTGCCAGCAGCGGAGGACCGATCGACTACGAGCAGTACTTC. Translation: CASSGGPIDYEQYF. The full variable domain, in which reference TRBV5-4 and TRBJ2-7 provide the parts outside the CDR3, is ETGVTQSPTHLIKTRGQQVTLRCSSQSGHNTVSWYQQALGQGPQFIFQYYREEENGRGNFPPRFSGLQFPNYSSELNVNALELDDSALYLCASSGGPIDYEQYFGPGTRLTVT.

The chain employs TRBV11-2 and TRBJ1-1, with D perhaps TRBD1 (5 bases). Trimming removed 3 bases at V and 6 bases at J, with 11 bases between. CDR1 is SGHAT, CDR2 FQNNGV, per germline. CDR3 size: 13 residues. Written as DNA, the CDR3 is TGTGCCAGCAGCTTTTCTGGGGCGGCTGAAGCTTTCTTT. This gives the protein CASSFSGAAEAFF.

The V and J genes are TRBV18 and TRBJ2-3, with 7 positions matching TRBD1. The CDR3 extends over 22 amino acids. The trim removed 3 bases at V and 3 bases at J, leaving 27 bases unmatched. Per the germline V gene, CDR1 is KGHSH and CDR2 is LQKENI. CDR3 DNA sequence: TGTGCCAGCTCACCGCAAAAGACAGTTCGGGGACAGCTAAACTTACCTACAGATACGCAGTATTTT. Translated: CASSPQKTVRGQLNLPTDTQYF.

This clone was seen a single time. The chain links TRBV9 to TRBJ2-7; 7 bases align to TRBD1. Germline-derived CDR1 and CDR2 are SGDLS and YYNGEE. The length of the CDR3 is 15 residues. With 0 bases clipped from V and 3 bases from J, the junction kept 6 bases outside the gene matches. DNA of the CDR3: TGTGCCAGCAGCGTAGGACAGGGAAATTTCTACGAGCAGTACTTC. Its protein product is CASSVGQGNFYEQYF.

This clone has more than one count but fewer than ten. The V gene is TRBV4-1, the J gene TRBJ2-5, with a possible D match to TRBD2 (6 bases). V dropped 1 base and J dropped 2 bases, with 8 bases sitting between them. Germline V gives CDR1 MGHRA, CDR2 YSYEKL. The CDR3 extends over 14 amino acids. The CDR3 sequence is CASSQGGLQETQYF. The CDR3 DNA sequence: TGCGCCAGCAGCCAAGGGGGACTGCAAGAGACCCAGTACTTC.

The chain couples TRBV7-9 to TRBJ2-7, with 8 positions matching TRBD1. Germline V gives CDR1 SEHNR, CDR2 FQNEAQ (reference sequence). The CDR3 spans 14 residues. With V trimmed by 1 base and J by 5 bases, 4 bases remained unmatched. The CDR3 loop is CASSLVQGGHEQYF. As DNA, the CDR3 is TGTGCCAGCAGCTTAGTACAGGGGGGACACGAGCAGTACTTC. Variable domain in full (rest from reference TRBV7-9 and TRBJ2-7): DTGVSQNPRHKITKRGQNVTFRCDPISEHNRLYWYRQTLGQGPEFLTYFQNEAQLEKSRLLSDRFSAERPKGSFSTLEIQRTEQGDSAMYLCASSLVQGGHEQYFGPGTRLTVT.

V and J are TRBV14 and TRBJ1-1; a possible D gene is TRBD1 (5 bases). CDR1 SGHDN and CDR2 FVKESK come from the germline V gene. The CDR3 has 15 amino acids. The V and J ends lost 2 bases and 0 bases respectively, with 10 bases between them. CDR3 protein: CASSQYGAMNTEAFF. CDR3 coding DNA: TGTGCCAGCAGCCAATATGGGGCGATGAACACTGAAGCTTTCTTT.

The V and J genes are TRBV2 and TRBJ2-1; no reliable D call. Trimming cost V 7 bases and J 5 bases, with 6 bases left between them. The CDR3 is 11 residues long. Germline lookup yields CDR1 SNHLY and CDR2 FYNNEI. CDR3 DNA sequence: TGTGCCAGCAAGCTCGACAATGAGCAGTTCTTC. Protein product: CASKLDNEQFF.

This chain connects TRBV5-1 to TRBJ1-4; possibly TRBD1 for D (5 bases). V lost 0 bases to trimming and J lost 2 bases, with 11 bases between them. CDR3 length: 16 amino acids. Germline values: CDR1 SGHRS, CDR2 YFSETQ. The CDR3 sequence is CASSLAPGGTNEKLFF. For the CDR3, the DNA is TGCGCCAGCAGCTTGGCCCCCGGGGGGACTAATGAAAAACTGTTTTTT.

This chain joins TRBV11-2 and TRBJ2-7; 9 bases line up with TRBD1. This CDR3 comprises 17 residues. Germline assignment: CDR1 SGHAT and CDR2 FQNNGV. The J segment lost 0 bases and the V segment lost 3 bases, leaving 9 bases of the junction unmatched. The CDR3, as DNA: TGTGCCAGCAGCTTGGCCGGGACAGGGCGCCACTCCTACGAGCAGTACTTC. It encodes CASSLAGTGRHSYEQYF.

The chain links TRBV27 to TRBJ2-1; 9 bases match TRBD2. There are 21 residues in the CDR3. The V gene's germline CDR1 is MNHEY and CDR2 SMNVEV (reference sequence). V lost 0 bases to trimming and J lost 3 bases; unmatched junction nucleotides: 18. CDR3 amino acids: CASSLSGLLRPAGGGYNEQFF. CDR3 bases: TGTGCCAGCAGTTTATCGGGCCTCCTTCGGCCAGCGGGAGGAGGCTACAATGAGCAGTTCTTC.

This clone has just one count. The chain couples TRBV7-8 to TRBJ2-3; D gene uncertain. Trimming cost V 1 base and J 4 bases, with 9 bases left between them. Germline V gene data show CDR1 as SGHVS and CDR2 as FQNEAQ. The CDR3 loop spans 14 amino acids. Here the CDR3 DNA reads TGTGCCAGCAGCTTAGGATTAGGAGCAGATACGCAGTATTTT. It yields the protein CASSLGLGADTQYF.

V and J are TRBV29-1 and TRBJ1-2; D ambiguous. The germline gives CDR1 SQVTM, CDR2 ANQGSEA. The ends were cut back, 2 bases at V and 2 bases at J, with 21 bases in the middle. There are 17 residues in the CDR3. CDR3 DNA sequence: TGCAGCGTTGAATCGCTTTCCTTAGATGGGCCCAACTATGGCTACACCTTC. Encoded protein: CSVESLSLDGPNYGYTF.

This chain links TRBV7-9 with TRBJ2-4; TRBD2 matches 7 bases. CDR1 and CDR2 (germline): SEHNR, FQNEAQ (reference sequence). Germline trimming cut 2 bases from V and 7 bases from J; bases unmatched to any gene: 5. CDR3 size: 14 residues. CDR3 bases: TGTGCCAGCAGCTTAATCAGGGAGGGGAACATTCAGTACTTC. It translates to CASSLIREGNIQYF.

This clone was recorded once. V usage is TRBV4-1 and J usage is TRBJ2-1; D possibly corresponds to TRBD2 (6 bases). The germline gives CDR1 MGHRA, CDR2 YSYEKL. This CDR3 region has 14 residues. With 4 bases removed from V and 7 bases from J, the gap between germline ends came to 14 bases. The CDR3 region has the DNA TGCGCCAGCAGCCCCCAGGCCAGCGGGAATGAGCAGTTCTTC. This encodes CASSPQASGNEQFF.

The chain carries TRBV10-1 and TRBJ1-5; tentative D call: TRBD1 (5 bases). Trimming stripped 2 bases from V and 6 bases from J, with 11 bases between. This CDR3 spans 14 amino acids. Per the germline V gene, CDR1 is WNHNN and CDR2 is SYGVQD (reference sequence). The CDR3 sequence: CASSEGQGGQPQHF. CDR3 DNA: TGCGCCAGCAGTGAGGGTCAGGGCGGTCAGCCCCAGCATTTT.

The chain links TRBV25-1 to TRBJ1-6; tentative D call: TRBD1 (6 bases). The V end lost 6 bases, the J end lost 8 bases, and 8 bases lay between the germline ends. CDR1 MGHDK and CDR2 SYGVNS come from the germline V gene. The CDR3 is made up of 12 amino acids. The CDR3 nucleotides read TGTGCCAGCAGAAACAGGGATTCACCCCTCCACTTT. Protein sequence: CASRNRDSPLHF.

This chain connects TRBV7-2 to TRBJ1-1, with 9 bases aligning to TRBD1. The germline gives CDR1 SGHTA, CDR2 FQGNSA. With 3 bases clipped from V and 4 bases from J, the junction kept 6 bases outside the gene matches. There are 15 residues in the CDR3. CDR3 loop: CASSFLQGAGTEAFF. CDR3 bases: TGTGCCAGCAGCTTCTTACAGGGGGCGGGCACTGAAGCTTTCTTT.

DNA for the CDR3: TGTGCCAGCTCACCACCGGGAATAGCGGGTGACGAGCAGTTCTTC. It is translated as CASSPPGIAGDEQFF. The chain joins TRBV18 to TRBJ2-1; 7 bases are shared with TRBD2. The CDR3 has 15 residues. Germline V CDR1 and CDR2: KGHSH, LQKENI. Germline trimming cut 0 bases from V and 10 bases from J; bases unmatched to any gene: 9.

In its sample, this clone ranks as large. The CDR3 sequence: CATSTGDLNQPQHF. The CDR3 DNA follows: TGTGCCACCTCAACAGGGGACCTAAATCAGCCCCAGCATTTT. The V call is TRBV10-3, the J call TRBJ1-5; 7 bases agree with TRBD1. Unmatched junction bases numbered 10, after V lost 10 bases and J lost 4 bases. The germline gives CDR1 ENHRY, CDR2 SYGVKD. The CDR3 extends over 14 amino acids.

This clone showed up just once. The CDR3, as DNA: TGTGCCACCAGCAGAGTACTACAGGGGGCAGCTGAAGCTTTCTTT. This sequence encodes CATSRVLQGAAEAFF. The chain carries TRBV15 and TRBJ1-1; 9 nucleotides agree with TRBD1. V was clipped by 1 base and J by 6 bases; unmatched bases: 6. The CDR3 is 15 amino acids. CDR1 and CDR2 (germline): LNHNV, YYDKDF (reference sequence).

The V call is TRBV28, the J call TRBJ1-2, with D possibly TRBD1 on 5 matching bases. CDR3 size: 16 residues. Germline CDR1 MDHEN, CDR2 SYDVKM. V lost 7 bases, J lost 0 bases, and 18 bases lay in between. Here the CDR3 reads CASNGGAETSNYGYTF. CDR3 DNA sequence: TGTGCCAGCAACGGAGGGGCGGAAACCTCTAACTATGGCTACACCTTC.

This rearrangement joins TRBV10-3 to TRBJ1-1; the D is unclear. The CDR3 is 14 amino acids. CDR1 and CDR2 (germline): ENHRY, SYGVKD. V was clipped by 6 bases and J by 6 bases, with 17 bases between them. The CDR3 loop reads CAISKKAEDAEAFF. CDR3 DNA: TGTGCCATCAGCAAGAAGGCGGAAGATGCTGAAGCTTTCTTT.

The rearrangement uses TRBV30 and TRBJ2-1; D gene ambiguous. CDR1 is GTSNPN, CDR2 SVGIG, per germline (reference sequence). CDR3 length: 12 residues. Trimming pared 4 bases from V and 2 bases from J, leaving 6 bases between. The CDR3 nucleotides are TGTGCCTGGATTATAGCCTACAATGAGCAGTTCTTC. Protein: CAWIIAYNEQFF.

A remark on this clone: Other DNA sequences of this sample code for an identical CDR3. This chain connects TRBV28 to TRBJ1-5, with 8 bases aligning to TRBD1. This CDR3 has 14 amino acids. With 6 bases clipped from V and 3 bases from J, the junction kept 4 bases outside the gene matches. The germline V gene has CDR1 MDHEN and CDR2 SYDVKM. Written as DNA, the CDR3 is TGTGCCAGCAGCCGGACAGGGAACAATCAGCCCCAGCATTTT. Encoded protein: CASSRTGNNQPQHF.